This T cell receptor beta chain was documented in a study of T-cell reconstitution after alpha-beta-depleted transplantation in children. This sample's TCRbeta library carried unique molecular identifier barcodes. Each CDR3 protein is one row after TCRdb ran MiXCR on the PCR reads. Among 900,000 or so distinct CDR3 sequences listed, around 15% were seen once. In its sample, this clonotype was seen a few times. Between the trimmed V and J ends, which lost 7 bases and 5 bases, there was a span of 8 bases. The CDR3 has 11 amino acids. CDR1 is LNHNV, CDR2 YYDKDF, per germline (reference sequence). The TCR was taken from a male patient aged 5 to 17 who had a stem cell transplant for acute lymphoblastic leukemia, so the T cells may come from the graft donor. The sample here was PBMCs, mostly from graft donor cells, taken 360 days after TCRalphabeta/CD19-depleted stem cell transplant. The V gene is TRBV15, the J gene TRBJ1-2; D is undetermined. The CDR3 loop is CATKENYGYTF. The DNA for the CDR3 is TGTGCCACCAAAGAAAATTATGGCTACACCTTC. Variable domain in full (rest from reference TRBV15 and TRBJ1-2): DAMVIQNPRYQVTQFGKPVTLSCSQTLNHNVMYWYQQKSSQAPKLLFHYYDKDFNNEADTPDNFQSRRPNTSFCFLDIRSPGLGDTAMYLCATKENYGYTFGSGTRLTVV.